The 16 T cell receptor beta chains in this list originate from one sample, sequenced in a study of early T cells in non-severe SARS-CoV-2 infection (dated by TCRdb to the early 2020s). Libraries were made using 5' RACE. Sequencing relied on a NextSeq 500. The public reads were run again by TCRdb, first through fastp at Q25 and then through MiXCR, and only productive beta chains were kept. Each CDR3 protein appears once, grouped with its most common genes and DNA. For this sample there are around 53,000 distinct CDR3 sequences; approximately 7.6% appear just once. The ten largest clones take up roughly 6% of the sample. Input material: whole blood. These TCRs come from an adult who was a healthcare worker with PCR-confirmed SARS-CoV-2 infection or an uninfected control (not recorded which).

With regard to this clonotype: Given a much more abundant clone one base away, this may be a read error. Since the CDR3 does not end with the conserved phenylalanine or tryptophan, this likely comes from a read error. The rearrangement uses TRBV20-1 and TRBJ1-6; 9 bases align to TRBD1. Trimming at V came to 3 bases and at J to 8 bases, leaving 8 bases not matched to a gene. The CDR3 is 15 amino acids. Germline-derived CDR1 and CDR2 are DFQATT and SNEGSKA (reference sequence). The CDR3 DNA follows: TGCAGTGCTAGCCCCGGGACAGGGTTTGATTCACCCCTCCACATT. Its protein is CSASPGTGFDSPLHI.

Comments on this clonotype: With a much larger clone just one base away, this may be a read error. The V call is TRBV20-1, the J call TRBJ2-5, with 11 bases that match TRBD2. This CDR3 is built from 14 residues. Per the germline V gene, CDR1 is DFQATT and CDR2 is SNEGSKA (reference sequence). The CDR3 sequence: CSARGLAGQVTQYF. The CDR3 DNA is TGCAGTGCTAGAGGACTAGCGGGGCAAGTGACCCAGTACTTC.

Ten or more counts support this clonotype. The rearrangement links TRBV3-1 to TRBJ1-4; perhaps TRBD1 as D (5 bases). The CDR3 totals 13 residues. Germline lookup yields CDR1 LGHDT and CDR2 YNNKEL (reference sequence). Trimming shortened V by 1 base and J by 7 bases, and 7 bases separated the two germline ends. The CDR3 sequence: CASSQARAEKLFF. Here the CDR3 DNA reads TGTGCCAGCAGCCAAGCCAGGGCTGAAAAACTGTTTTTT.

The CDR3 here is CASSLTPGTEYEQYF. Written as DNA, the CDR3 is TGTGCCAGCAGCTTGACACCCGGGACAGAGTACGAGCAGTACTTC. V and J are TRBV5-5 and TRBJ2-7, with 7 bases lining up with TRBD1. The CDR3 sequence is 15 residues long. V shed 1 base, J shed 4 bases, and the junction held 8 bases outside the gene matches. Germline assignment: CDR1 SGHKS and CDR2 YYEKEE (reference sequence).

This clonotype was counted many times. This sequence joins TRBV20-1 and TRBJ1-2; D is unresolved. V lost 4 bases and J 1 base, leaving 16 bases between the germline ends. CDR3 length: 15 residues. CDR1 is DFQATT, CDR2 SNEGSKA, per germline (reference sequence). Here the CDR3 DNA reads TGCAGTGCTATTCCATTGCGCCAGAATAACTATGGCTACACCTTC. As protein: CSAIPLRQNNYGYTF.

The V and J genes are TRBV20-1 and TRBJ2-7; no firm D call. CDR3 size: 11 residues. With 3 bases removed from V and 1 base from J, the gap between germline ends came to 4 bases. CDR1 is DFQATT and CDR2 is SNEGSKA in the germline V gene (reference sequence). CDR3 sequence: CSASPSYEQYF. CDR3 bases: TGCAGTGCTAGCCCGTCCTACGAGCAGTACTTC.

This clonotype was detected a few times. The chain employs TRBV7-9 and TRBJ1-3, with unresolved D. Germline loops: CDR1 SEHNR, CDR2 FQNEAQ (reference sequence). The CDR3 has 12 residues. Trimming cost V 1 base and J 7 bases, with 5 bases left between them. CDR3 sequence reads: CASSLGWNTIYF. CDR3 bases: TGTGCCAGCAGCTTAGGATGGAACACCATATATTTT.

This CDR3 is CASSFGDFGGWDTEAFF. CDR3 nucleotides: TGTGCCAGCAGCTTTGGGGATTTTGGAGGGTGGGACACTGAAGCTTTCTTT. This chain joins TRBV7-6 and TRBJ1-1, with D unresolved. The CDR3 extends over 17 amino acids. From germline, CDR1 is SGHVS and CDR2 FNYEAQ. Trimming removed 3 bases from V and 3 bases from J, with 20 bases in between.

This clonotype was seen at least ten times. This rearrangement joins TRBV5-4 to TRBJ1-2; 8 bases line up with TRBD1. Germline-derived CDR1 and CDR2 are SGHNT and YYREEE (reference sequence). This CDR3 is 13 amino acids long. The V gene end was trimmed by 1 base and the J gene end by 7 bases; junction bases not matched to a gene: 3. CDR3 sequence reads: CASSLTGQGGYTF. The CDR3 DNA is TGTGCCAGCAGCTTGACCGGACAGGGTGGCTACACCTTC.

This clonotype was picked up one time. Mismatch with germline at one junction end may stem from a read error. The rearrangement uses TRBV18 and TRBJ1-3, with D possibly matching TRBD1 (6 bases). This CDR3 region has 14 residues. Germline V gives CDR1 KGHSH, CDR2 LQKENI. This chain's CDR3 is CANSPDSSGNTIYF. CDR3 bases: TGTGCCAACTCACCGGACAGCTCTGGAAACACCATATATTTT.

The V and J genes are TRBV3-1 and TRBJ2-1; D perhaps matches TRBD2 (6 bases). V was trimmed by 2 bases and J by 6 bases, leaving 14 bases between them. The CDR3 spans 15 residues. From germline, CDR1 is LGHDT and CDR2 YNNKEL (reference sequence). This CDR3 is CASSQSPTRGNEQFF. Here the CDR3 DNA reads TGTGCCAGCAGCCAAAGCCCAACGCGGGGCAATGAGCAGTTCTTC.

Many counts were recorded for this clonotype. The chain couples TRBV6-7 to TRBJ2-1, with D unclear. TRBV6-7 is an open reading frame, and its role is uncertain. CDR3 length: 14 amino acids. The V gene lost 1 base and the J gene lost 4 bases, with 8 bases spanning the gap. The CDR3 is CASSYWTVYNEQFF. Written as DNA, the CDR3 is TGTGCCAGCAGTTACTGGACGGTGTACAATGAGCAGTTCTTC.

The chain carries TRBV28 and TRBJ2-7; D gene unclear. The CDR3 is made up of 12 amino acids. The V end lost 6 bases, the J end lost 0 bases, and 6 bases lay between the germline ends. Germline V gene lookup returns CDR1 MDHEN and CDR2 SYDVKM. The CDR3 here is CASRRSSYEQYF. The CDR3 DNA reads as TGTGCCAGCAGGAGGAGCTCCTACGAGCAGTACTTC.

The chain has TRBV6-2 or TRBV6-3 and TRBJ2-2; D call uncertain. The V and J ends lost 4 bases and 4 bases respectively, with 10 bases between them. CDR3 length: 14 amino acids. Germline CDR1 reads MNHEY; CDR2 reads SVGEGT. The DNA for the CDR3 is TGTGCCAGCAGTTCCTGGTCTAGCACCGGGGAGCTGTTTTTT. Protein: CASSSWSSTGELFF.

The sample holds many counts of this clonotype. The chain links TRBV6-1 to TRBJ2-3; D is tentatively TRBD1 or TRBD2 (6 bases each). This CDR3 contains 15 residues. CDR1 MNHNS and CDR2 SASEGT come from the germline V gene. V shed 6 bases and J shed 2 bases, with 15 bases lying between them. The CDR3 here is CASRATGAPTDTQYF. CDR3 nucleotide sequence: TGTGCCAGCAGAGCTACGGGGGCGCCCACAGATACGCAGTATTTT.

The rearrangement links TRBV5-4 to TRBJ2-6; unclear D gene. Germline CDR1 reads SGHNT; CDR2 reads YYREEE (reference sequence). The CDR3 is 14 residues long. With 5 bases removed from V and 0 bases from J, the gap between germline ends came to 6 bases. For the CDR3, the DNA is TGTGCCAGCAGTCCTAGCTCTGGGGCCAACGTCCTGACTTTC. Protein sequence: CASSPSSGANVLTF. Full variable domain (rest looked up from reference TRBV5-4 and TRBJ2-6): ETGVTQSPTHLIKTRGQQVTLRCSSQSGHNTVSWYQQALGQGPQFIFQYYREEENGRGNFPPRFSGLQFPNYSSELNVNALELDDSALYLCASSPSSGANVLTFGAGSRLTVL.